This T cell receptor (beta chain) originates from a study of a mutant IDH1 vaccine in newly diagnosed glioma. Study context: All eight of the vaccinations patients received fell in weeks 1, 3, 5, 7, 11, 15, 19 and 23. Study results and limitations: Detectable vaccine-induced immune responses arose in 93.3% of patients. Pseudoprogression appears to have had no connection to changes in top peripheral T cell clonotypes.

This clone was seen only once. Its antigen is not identified. There are 16 residues in the CDR3. Germline V lookup: CDR1 MNHEY, CDR2 SMNVEV (reference sequence). The V end lost 3 bases, the J end lost 5 bases, and 16 bases lay between the germline ends. Profiling relied on immunoSEQ multiplex PCR, and the TCRdb table lists in-frame clones only, not all of them. In the table there are tens of thousands of clones, 85% of which are singletons. Time point of the sample: week 23, last vaccination. It was 300 ug of mutant IDH1 20-mer peptide that made up each vaccine dose, given with topical imiquimod. Each tumor in the donors was a new WHO grade 3 or 4 astrocytoma, IDH1-mutant and ATRX-lost.

The TCR was taken from a man aged 30 to 39 with glioma. Some clones in this sample may be carry-over from other donors' samples. The sequenced sample was PBMCs, obtained from a glioma patient whose treatment included an IDH1 peptide vaccine. This sequence joins TRBV27 and TRBJ2-2; D tentatively fits TRBD1 or TRBD2 (5 bases each). For the CDR3, the DNA is TGTGCCAGCAGTTTGGTCGCAGGGAGAGGAACCGGGGAGCTGTTTTTT. Its translation is CASSLVAGRGTGELFF.